This T cell receptor beta chain was captured by sequencing in a study of blood T cell repertoires in COVID-19. At the level of the study: Samples came from the United States, Italy and Spain, spanning acute and convalescent COVID-19.

This CDR3 contains 16 residues. CDR1 and CDR2 from the germline V gene are MDHEN and SYDVKM. V trimming: 2 bases; J trimming: 9 bases; junction bases outside the gene matches: 6. In its sample, this clone was seen once. In the authors' methods: Reference gene primer amplification gave estimated nucleated cell counts. Profiled with immunoSEQ multiplex PCR; TCRdb holds only in-frame clones, not every one. That table supplies the V and J calls and clone size; D and trimming were determined from the DNA. The sample lists roughly 97,000 clones; about 89% were seen once. The sequencing input was peripheral blood. The sequence came from a human donor in a cohort sampled during active COVID-19. The chain links TRBV28 to TRBJ2-1; 14 positions agree with TRBD2. For the CDR3, the DNA is TGTGCCAGCAGTTTACTCTGGACTAGCGGGAGGAGTGAGCAGTTCTTC. This gives the protein CASSLLWTSGRSEQFF.